Below are 4 T cell receptor beta chains sequenced from a single sample in a study of preoperative IRX-2 immunotherapy in early breast cancer. Documented treatment: preoperative locoregional IRX-2 cytokine immunotherapy. The repertoire was sequenced with immunoSEQ multiplex PCR; TCRdb's copy has only in-frame clones and lacks some. Of approximately 24,000 clones listed, 80% to 90% were seen once; the top ten hold 9% to 10%. The sequenced sample was tumor tissue, obtained after IRX-2 immunotherapy. These receptors were collected from a human donor with breast cancer.

The chain links TRBV19 to TRBJ2-3, with a weak D call TRBD1 (5 bases). CDR3 size: 13 residues. The germline CDR1 and CDR2 sequences are LNHDA and SQIVND (reference sequence). V lost 11 bases and J 2 bases, leaving 14 bases between the germline ends. CDR3 region: CAGPGQDTDTQYF. The DNA for the CDR3 is TGTGCCGGGCCAGGGCAGGACACAGATACGCAGTATTTT.

J is TRBJ2-5 and V is TRBV7-9; D might be TRBD2 (6 bases). The germline V and J ends were trimmed by 0 bases and 7 bases, with 18 bases remaining between them. Germline CDR1 SEHNR, CDR2 FQNEAQ (reference sequence). The CDR3 sequence is 16 residues long. The CDR3 here is CASSLAAGWAPGTQYF. The DNA of the CDR3 is TGTGCCAGCAGCTTAGCGGCGGGGTGGGCCCCCGGGACCCAGTACTTC. The variable domain in full, completed from reference TRBV7-9 and TRBJ2-5, reads DTGVSQNPRHKITKRGQNVTFRCDPISEHNRLYWYRQTLGQGPEFLTYFQNEAQLEKSRLLSDRFSAERPKGSFSTLEIQRTEQGDSAMYLCASSLAAGWAPGTQYFGPGTRLLVL.

The chain joins TRBV19 to TRBJ1-1; the D gene is possibly TRBD1 (5 bases). There are 18 residues in the CDR3. Germline CDR1 reads LNHDA; CDR2 reads SQIVND (reference sequence). V was pared by 9 bases and J by 2 bases, with 28 bases between. CDR3 nucleotides: TGTGCCAGCCGCAAACACCGAATCAGGGTTGGGGGTAACACTGAAGCTTTCTTT. Its translation is CASRKHRIRVGGNTEAFF.

This clone was detected a few times. The chain uses TRBV7-2 and TRBJ2-7; TRBD1 matches at 9 bases. Unmatched junction bases numbered 4, after V lost 1 base and J lost 0 bases. CDR3 length: 16 amino acids. From germline, CDR1 is SGHTA and CDR2 FQGNSA. The CDR3: CASSLGDRGTSYEQYF. The CDR3 DNA follows: TGTGCCAGCAGCTTAGGAGACAGGGGGACCTCCTACGAGCAGTACTTC.